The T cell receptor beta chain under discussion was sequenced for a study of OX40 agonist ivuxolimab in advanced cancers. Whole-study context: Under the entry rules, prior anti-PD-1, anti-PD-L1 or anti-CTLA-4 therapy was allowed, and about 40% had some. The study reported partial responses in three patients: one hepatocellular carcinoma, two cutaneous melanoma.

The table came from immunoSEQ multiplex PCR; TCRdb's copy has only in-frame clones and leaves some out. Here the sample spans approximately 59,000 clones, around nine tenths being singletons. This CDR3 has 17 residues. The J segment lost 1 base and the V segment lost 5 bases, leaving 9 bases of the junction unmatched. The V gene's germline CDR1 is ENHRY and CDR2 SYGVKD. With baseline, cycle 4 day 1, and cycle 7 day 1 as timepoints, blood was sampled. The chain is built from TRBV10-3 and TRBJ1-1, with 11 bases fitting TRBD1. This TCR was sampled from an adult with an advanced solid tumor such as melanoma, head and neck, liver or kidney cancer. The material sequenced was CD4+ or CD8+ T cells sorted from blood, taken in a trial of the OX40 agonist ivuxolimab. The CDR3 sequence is CAISPGQGVFSNTEAFF. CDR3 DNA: TGTGCCATCAGTCCGGGACAGGGGGTATTTTCGAACACTGAAGCTTTCTTT.